The TCR beta chain described here comes from a study of cytomegalovirus exposure and HLA in healthy donors. Findings of the study overall: TCR beta sequences numbering some 17,000 were associated with HLA alleles at 0.05 false discovery rate in a later analysis.

Germline V CDR1 and CDR2: SGHRS, YFSETQ. The V and J ends lost 2 bases and 1 base respectively, with 9 bases between them. This CDR3 comprises 14 residues. About this clone: Its antigen is not identified.

The primer mix had 60 Vbeta and 13 Jbeta primers. Only in-frame clones appear in the TCRdb table, and some are missing; sequencing was by immunoSEQ multiplex PCR. This sample has some 100,000 clones, with 65% to 85% found just once. The TCR comes from a man aged 50 or older in good health and CMV-seronegative. Source material: PBMCs. This rearrangement joins TRBV5-1 to TRBJ2-5; no firm D call. In DNA, the CDR3 is TGCGCCAGCAGCTTTACGCGCACCCAAGAGACCCAGTACTTC. It encodes CASSFTRTQETQYF.